A single T cell receptor beta chain is shown here with its context. There is no known antigen for this receptor. Base qualities are not provided; no much larger clone lies one nucleotide away. The data stem from a study of PD-1 blockade in classical Hodgkin lymphoma (dated by TCRdb to the early 2020s). Background for the entire study: Nivolumab dosing was 3 mg/kg intravenously every 2 weeks, continuing until either disease progression or unacceptable toxicity. To define a peripheral blood immune signature of response to PD-1 blockade in classical Hodgkin lymphoma, the study combined TCR beta sequencing with CyTOF. General study outcomes and caveats: Diversity was lower in patients who began nivolumab less than 1 year after ASCT, so these patients were left out of later analyses to avoid confounding by immune reconstitution. The study covered only a single clinical trial cohort, and the causes of the repertoire differences, possibly disease activity or prior therapy, were still not defined. A significant rise by C4D1 was seen in CD4+ but not CD8+ TCR diversity (p=0.0027 vs p=0.16), with the rise being most apparent in complete responders (p=0.02). Newly diagnosed patients were reported to have lower baseline TCR diversity than healthy donors, and relapsed/refractory patients were reported to have lower baseline TCR diversity still. Among trial patients, those achieving complete response had baseline diversity similar to that of newly diagnosed patients, while diversity was significantly lower in partial responders and progressors.

Its CDR3 holds 14 amino acids, cysteine through phenylalanine. The only DNA kept is the CDR3, 42 bases in frame from the first base. CDR1 and CDR2, per the germline V gene (reference sequence), are PRHDT and FYEKMQ. The time point tag for this specimen amounts to: cycle 2 day 1 (C2D1) of nivolumab. Relapse after autologous stem cell transplantation had occurred in all trial patients, and cohorts A, B and C were distinguished by prior brentuximab vedotin exposure. The trial cohort was composed of 55 to 65 patients with relapsed/refractory classical Hodgkin lymphoma, for whom complete response, partial response or progressive disease was recorded as best overall response. Single-agent nivolumab was administered to trial patients in the multi-cohort phase II CheckMate 205 trial. An independent review committee assessed best overall response using the 2007 International Working Group response criteria. Trial PBMCs were collected just before the start of nivolumab (C1D1) and during therapy at cycle 2 day 1 and cycle 4 day 1. After peripheral blood was drawn into 8 mL Vacutainer Cell Preparation Tubes, PBMCs were isolated by centrifugation and then cryopreserved.

Genomic DNA was extracted with the Qiagen DNeasy kit from unsorted PBMCs and from negatively selected CD4+ and CD8+ fractions. TCR beta CDR3 regions were amplified by immunoSEQ multiplex PCR using primers annealing to V and J segments. A synthetic immune receptor repertoire was used to minimize amplification bias, and any residual bias was removed computationally once sequencing was done. On the study's bioinformatics: Repertoire diversity was quantified as the Shannon entropy index using custom Python scripts. The unsorted, CD4+ and CD8+ repertoires were each analyzed separately, with the exception of combined analyses, where CD4+ and CD8+ sequences were merged in silico. A clone counted as expanded when the clone's frequency after treatment rose at least 2-fold relative to C1D1, and clones undetected at baseline were given a pseudocount of 0.5. Clones with 0 or 1 copy at C1D1 were defined as singleton clones, while clones with 2 or more copies were defined as non-singleton clones. Clones expanded in unsorted samples were labelled as CD4+, CD8+ or unknown by matching protein sequences in sorted samples from the same patient. Wilcoxon tests on paired samples were used to test diversity changes from C1D1 to C4D1. TCRdb obtained this table from immuneACCESS and retained in-frame rearrangements with V and J assigned. These tables miss some clones; where compared with another copy, unresolved V genes account for less than half of the shortfall, and the remainder is unexplained. V and J calls and clone size follow that table, whereas D and trimming were derived from the DNA. This sample lists over 15,000 clones; more than 55% were detected once. The ten largest clonotypes hold just under 8.5% of the sample.

The chain couples TRBV13 to TRBJ2-5, with 9 bases aligning to TRBD1. The J call is doubtful: the DNA matches TRBJ2-7 better. The TCR originated in a human donor with classical Hodgkin lymphoma. Sample: peripheral blood mononuclear cells (PBMCs), taken before the second cycle of nivolumab. The CDR3 reads as follows: CASSSRDRAHEQYF. The DNA reads as follows: TGTGCCAGCAGCTCCCGGGACAGGGCTCACGAGCAGTACTTC.